Shown below are 8 T cell receptor beta chains from a single sample sequenced in a study of brain T cells in children with intractable seizures. Clones were sequenced by immunoSEQ multiplex PCR, and TCRdb holds only the in-frame ones, with some missing. In the table there are 62,000 or so clones, roughly 95% of which are singletons. Sample: peripheral blood, taken at surgery. These receptors came from a boy in the first two years of life with focal cortical dysplasia and intractable seizures.

This clone was detected only once. A junction end diverges from the germline sequence, so it may reflect a read error. V and J are TRBV7-2 and TRBJ2-3; 8 bases agree with TRBD2. The CDR3 consists of 16 residues. Germline V gene data show CDR1 as SGHTA and CDR2 as FQGNSA. This CDR3 is CASRLAGKLPPNTQYF. CDR3 in DNA: TGTGCCAGCAGGTTAGCGGGGAAGTTGCCCCCGAATACGCAGTATTTT.

This chain uses TRBV5-8 with TRBJ2-3; D is undetermined. CDR1 is SGHTS, CDR2 YDEGEE, per germline. This CDR3 spans 13 amino acids. V lost 0 bases, J lost 1 base, and 3 bases lay in between. This chain's CDR3 is CASSLAGTDTQYF. For the CDR3, the DNA is TGTGCCAGCAGCTTGGCCGGCACAGATACGCAGTATTTT.

The chain combines TRBV4-2 with TRBJ2-5; no firm D call. Trimming removed 1 base at V and 0 bases at J, with 9 bases between. This CDR3 is built from 15 residues. Germline values: CDR1 LGHNA, CDR2 YNFKEQ. CDR3 sequence (DNA): TGTGCCAGCAGCCAAGGGCGAACATACCAAGAGACCCAGTACTTC. Residues: CASSQGRTYQETQYF.

This chain links TRBV28 with TRBJ2-5, with D perhaps matching TRBD2 (5 bases). Germline CDR1 and CDR2: MDHEN and SYDVKM. This CDR3 spans 16 amino acids. Trimming shortened V by 2 bases and J by 7 bases, and 20 bases separated the two germline ends. CDR3 amino acids: CASSLAGLQKSSTQYF. The CDR3 DNA reads TGTGCCAGCAGTTTAGCAGGACTCCAAAAATCTTCGACCCAGTACTTC.

This clone was seen only once. The chain recombines TRBV18 with TRBJ2-7, with 9 bases matching TRBD2. The trim removed 3 bases at V and 7 bases at J, leaving 13 bases unmatched. Germline V gene data show CDR1 as KGHSH and CDR2 as LQKENI. The CDR3 is 16 amino acids. The CDR3 spells CASSPSAGGPVGEQYF. The CDR3, as DNA: TGTGCCAGCTCACCGTCAGCGGGAGGCCCAGTCGGGGAGCAGTACTTC.

The gene calls are TRBV18 and TRBJ1-1, with D hard to call. CDR3 length equals 11 residues. CDR1 is KGHSH and CDR2 is LQKENI in the germline V gene. V was trimmed by 4 bases and J by 5 bases, leaving 5 bases between them. The CDR3 DNA is TGTGCCAGCTCACGACGAACTGAAGCTTTCTTT. Protein product: CASSRRTEAFF. Variable domain in full (rest from reference TRBV18 and TRBJ1-1): NAGVMQNPRHLVRRRGQEARLRCSPMKGHSHVYWYRQLPEEGLKFMVYLQKENIIDESGMPKERFSAEFPKEGPSILRIQQVVRGDSAAYFCASSRRTEAFFGQGTRLTVV.

The chain is built from TRBV4-1 and TRBJ2-4; D may be TRBD2 (5 bases). This CDR3 is built from 16 residues. Per germline, CDR1 MGHRA and CDR2 YSYEKL. Trimming cost V 1 base and J 5 bases, with 15 bases left between them. CDR3 DNA sequence: TGCGCCAGCAGCCAAGGTCCGAGGGCCTTCCAAAACATTCAGTACTTC. Translating gives CASSQGPRAFQNIQYF.

The chain uses TRBV7-2 and TRBJ1-3, with D hard to call. CDR3 size: 14 residues. Deletions cut 5 bases from V and 0 bases from J, with 8 bases between. Germline V gene lookup returns CDR1 SGHTA and CDR2 FQGNSA. The CDR3: CASSPPNSGNTIYF. CDR3 nucleotides: TGTGCCAGCAGCCCGCCTAACTCTGGAAACACCATATATTTT.